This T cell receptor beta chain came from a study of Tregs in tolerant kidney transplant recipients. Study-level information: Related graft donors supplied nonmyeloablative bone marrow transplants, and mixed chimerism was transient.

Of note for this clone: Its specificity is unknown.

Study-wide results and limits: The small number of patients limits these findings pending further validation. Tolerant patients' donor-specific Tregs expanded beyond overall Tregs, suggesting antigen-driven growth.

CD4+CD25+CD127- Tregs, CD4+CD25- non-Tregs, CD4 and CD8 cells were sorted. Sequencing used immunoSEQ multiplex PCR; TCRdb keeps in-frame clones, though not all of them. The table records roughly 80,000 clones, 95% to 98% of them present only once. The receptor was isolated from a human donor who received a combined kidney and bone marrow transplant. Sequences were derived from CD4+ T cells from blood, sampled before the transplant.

The CDR3 spells CAWSNNFGTDNSPLHF. CDR3 DNA: TGTGCCTGGAGTAATAACTTCGGGACAGATAATTCACCCCTCCACTTT. The rearrangement uses TRBV30 and TRBJ1-6; 7 bases fit TRBD1. Germline assignment: CDR1 GTSNPN and CDR2 SVGIG (reference sequence). This CDR3 region has 16 residues. The junction had 9 bases not matched to a gene; V was cut back by 2 bases and J by 5 bases.